Listed below are T cell receptor beta chains from one sample, sequenced in a study of blood T cell repertoires in COVID-19. This table comes from immunoSEQ multiplex PCR, and its TCRdb copy is limited to in-frame clones, with some not included. The data hold 120,000 or so clones, with roughly 83% observed a single time. The sequencing sample was made of peripheral blood. All receptors come from a man aged 35 to 55 with active or convalescent COVID-19. Both conserved end residues are part of each CDR3. The D gene is left open where the match is weak. Rows give clone size only sometimes, using once, few, many, or a class for an expanded clone.

D	J	V	size	CDR3	DNA
.	TRBJ1-2	TRBV30	once	CAWSRGAPWYGYTF	TGTGCCTGGAGTCGGGGAGCCCCGTGGTATGGCTACACCTTC
TRBD2	TRBJ2-1	TRBV4-2	once	CASSQPAGGRGGEQFF	TGTGCCAGCAGCCAACCAGCGGGAGGGCGAGGCGGTGAGCAGTTCTTC
.	TRBJ2-3	TRBV12-3/TRBV12-4	once	CASSFWGADTQYF	TGTGCCAGCAGTTTTTGGGGGGCAGATACGCAGTATTTT
.	TRBJ1-5	TRBV4-1	.	CASSQEGRGDQPQHF	TGCGCCAGCAGCCAAGAGGGGAGAGGAGATCAGCCCCAGCATTTT
.	TRBJ2-7	TRBV6-5	.	CASSYTGKGEQYF	TGTGCCAGCAGTTACACGGGAAAAGGCGAGCAGTACTTC
.	TRBJ1-6	TRBV6-5	.	CASKTGSWNSPLHF	TGTGCCAGCAAAACGGGGAGTTGGAATTCACCCCTCCACTTT
.	TRBJ1-4	TRBV19	.	CASSVIGYTAELFF	TGTGCCAGTAGTGTGATCGGTTATACTGCGGAACTGTTTTTT
TRBD1	TRBJ1-3	TRBV4-2	.	CASSQEPGQGTNTIYF	TGTGCCAGCAGCCAGGAACCGGGACAGGGAACAAACACCATATATTTT
TRBD1	TRBJ2-5	TRBV5-1	many	CASSSGQAQETQYF	TGCGCCAGCAGCTCAGGACAGGCCCAAGAGACCCAGTACTTC
.	TRBJ1-4	TRBV19	.	CASGGAGKVFEKLFF	TGTGCCTCCGGGGGGGCGGGAAAAGTATTCGAAAAACTGTTTTTT
.	TRBJ2-7	TRBV6-2/TRBV6-3	.	CASSYSLYEQYF	TGTGCCAGCAGTTACTCCCTCTACGAGCAGTACTTC
.	TRBJ1-2	TRBV28	.	CASSKRLRDGYTF	TGTGCCAGCAGTAAGAGACTCAGGGATGGCTACACCTTC
TRBD1	TRBJ1-1	TRBV7-9	.	CASSLGQGGLMNTEAFF	TGTGCCAGCAGCCTGGGACAGGGGGGACTTATGAACACTGAAGCTTTCTTT
TRBD1	TRBJ2-7	TRBV5-5	.	CASNQDRGRNEQYF	TGTGCCAGCAACCAGGACAGGGGGCGGAACGAGCAGTACTTC
.	TRBJ2-3	TRBV10-3	.	CAISENRADTQYF	TGTGCCATCAGTGAGAACAGGGCGGATACGCAGTATTTT
TRBD2	TRBJ2-7	TRBV6-5	.	CASRTSGEQYF	TGTGCCAGCAGGACTAGCGGGGAGCAGTACTTC
TRBD1	TRBJ2-5	TRBV18	.	CASSPDRKKETQYF	TGTGCCAGCTCACCGGACAGGAAGAAAGAGACCCAGTACTTC
.	TRBJ2-5	TRBV12-5	.	CASGFRETQYF	TGTGCTAGTGGTTTCAGAGAGACCCAGTACTTC
.	TRBJ2-7	TRBV9	.	CASSPGLAKGYEQYF	TGTGCCAGCAGCCCCGGTTTAGCGAAAGGTTACGAGCAGTACTTC
TRBD1	TRBJ1-6	TRBV24-1	.	CAIQGGIRSPLHF	TGTGCCATCCAGGGGGGAATACGTTCACCCCTCCACTTT
.	TRBJ1-6	TRBV5-4	.	CASSWGGSSYNSPLHF	TGTGCCAGCAGCTGGGGGGGAAGCTCCTATAATTCACCCCTCCACTTT
.	TRBJ1-2	TRBV5-1	.	CASSFQGNNYGYTF	TGCGCCAGCAGCTTTCAGGGAAATAACTATGGCTACACCTTC
.	TRBJ2-1	TRBV28	.	CASSLFADWNNEQFF	TGTGCCAGCAGTTTATTCGCGGACTGGAACAATGAGCAGTTCTTC
.	TRBJ2-7	TRBV11-2	few	CASSLDLRTVNEQYF	TGTGCCAGCAGCTTAGATCTCAGGACTGTAAACGAGCAGTACTTC